The present TCR beta chain was sequenced within a study of T cell changes during pregnancy in multiple sclerosis. This CDR3 region has 15 residues. The germline V gene has CDR1 SGHAT and CDR2 FQDESV (reference sequence). V lost 0 bases and J lost 4, with 9 bases in between. Profiled with immunoSEQ multiplex PCR; TCRdb holds only in-frame clones, not every one. The table has under 130,000 clones, roughly nine tenths seen once; the top ten hold approximately 3.5%. The J gene is TRBJ2-2, the V gene TRBV11-1, with a tentative D call TRBD2 (5 bases). Sequencing was performed on peripheral blood, taken after pregnancy. This sequence originates from a female donor with multiple sclerosis, enrolled in a pregnancy study. The CDR3 coding sequence is TGTGCCAGCAGCTTAGCGCGAGAGGGCACCGGGGAGCTGTTTTTT. Protein: CASSLAREGTGELFF. Complete variable domain (other parts from reference TRBV11-1 and TRBJ2-2): EAEVAQSPRYKITEKSQAVAFWCDPISGHATLYWYRQILGQGPELLVQFQDESVVDDSQLPKDRFSAERLKGVDSTLKIQPAELGDSAMYLCASSLAREGTGELFFGEGSRLTVL.